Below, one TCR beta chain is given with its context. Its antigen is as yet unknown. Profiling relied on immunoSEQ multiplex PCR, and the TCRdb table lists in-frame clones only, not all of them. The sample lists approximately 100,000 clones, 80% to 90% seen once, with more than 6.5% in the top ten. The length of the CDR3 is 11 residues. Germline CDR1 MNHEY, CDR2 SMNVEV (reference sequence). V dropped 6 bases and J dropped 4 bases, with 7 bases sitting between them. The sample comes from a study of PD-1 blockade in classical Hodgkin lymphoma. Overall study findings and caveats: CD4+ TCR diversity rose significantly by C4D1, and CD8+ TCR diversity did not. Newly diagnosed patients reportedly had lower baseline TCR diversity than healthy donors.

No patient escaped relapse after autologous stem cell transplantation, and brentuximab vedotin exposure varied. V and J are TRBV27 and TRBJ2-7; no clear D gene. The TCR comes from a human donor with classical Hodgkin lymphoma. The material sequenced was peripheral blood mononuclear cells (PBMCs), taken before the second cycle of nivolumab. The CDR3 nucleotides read TGTGCCAGCAGCCATAATTACGAGCAGTACTTC. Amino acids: CASSHNYEQYF.